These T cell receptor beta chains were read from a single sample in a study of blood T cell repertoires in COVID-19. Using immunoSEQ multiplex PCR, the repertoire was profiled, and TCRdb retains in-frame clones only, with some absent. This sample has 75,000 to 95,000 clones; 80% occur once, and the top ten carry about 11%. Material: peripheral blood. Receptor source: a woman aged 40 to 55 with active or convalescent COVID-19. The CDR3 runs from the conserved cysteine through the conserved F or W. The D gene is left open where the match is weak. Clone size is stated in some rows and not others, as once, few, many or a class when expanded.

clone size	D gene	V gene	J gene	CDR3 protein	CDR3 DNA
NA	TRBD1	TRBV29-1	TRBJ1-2	CSVEDFRDRGHADLYGYTF	TGCAGCGTTGAAGATTTCCGGGACAGGGGGCACGCAGACCTCTATGGCTACACCTTC
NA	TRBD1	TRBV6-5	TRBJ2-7	CASRVDRAIAYEQYF	TGTGCCAGCAGGGTGGACAGGGCTATCGCCTACGAGCAGTACTTC
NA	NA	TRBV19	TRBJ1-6	CASTSQRNSPLHF	TGTGCCAGTACCTCACAGAGAAATTCACCCCTCCACTTT
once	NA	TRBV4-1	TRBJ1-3	CASSQGQLSGNTIYF	TGCGCCAGCAGCCAAGGACAACTCTCTGGAAACACCATATATTTT
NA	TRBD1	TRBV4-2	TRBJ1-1	CASSQAGTENTEAFF	TGTGCCAGCAGCCAGGCCGGGACAGAGAACACTGAAGCTTTCTTT
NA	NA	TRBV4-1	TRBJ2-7	CASSRQGGSYEQYF	TGCGCCAGCAGTCGACAGGGAGGATCCTACGAGCAGTACTTC
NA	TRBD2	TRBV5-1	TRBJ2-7	CASRPGLAGVSYEQYF	TGCGCCAGCAGGCCCGGACTAGCGGGGGTGTCCTACGAGCAGTACTTC
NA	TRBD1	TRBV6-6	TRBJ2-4	CASSYGDRGRNIQYF	TGTGCCAGCAGTTACGGGGACAGGGGGCGGAACATTCAGTACTTC
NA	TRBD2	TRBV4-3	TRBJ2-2	CASSLSTERGYTGELFF	TGCGCCAGCAGCCTATCAACCGAGCGGGGGTACACCGGGGAGCTGTTTTTT
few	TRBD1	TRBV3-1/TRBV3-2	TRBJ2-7	CASTPGQGRSEQYF	TGTGCCAGCACCCCTGGACAGGGTCGGAGCGAGCAGTACTTC
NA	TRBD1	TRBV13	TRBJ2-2	CASNLQGAGELFF	TGTGCCAGCAACCTACAGGGGGCCGGGGAGCTGTTTTTT